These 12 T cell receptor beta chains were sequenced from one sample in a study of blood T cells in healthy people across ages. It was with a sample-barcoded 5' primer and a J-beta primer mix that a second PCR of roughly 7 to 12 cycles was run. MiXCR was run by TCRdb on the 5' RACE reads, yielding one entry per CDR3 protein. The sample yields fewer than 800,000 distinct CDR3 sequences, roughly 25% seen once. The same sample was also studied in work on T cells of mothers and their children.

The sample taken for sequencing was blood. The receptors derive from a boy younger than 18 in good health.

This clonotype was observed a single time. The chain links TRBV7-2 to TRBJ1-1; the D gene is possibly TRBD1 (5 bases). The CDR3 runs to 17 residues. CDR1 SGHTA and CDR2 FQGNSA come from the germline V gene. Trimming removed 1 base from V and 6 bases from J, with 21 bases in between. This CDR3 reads CASSLELPAGSGAEAFF. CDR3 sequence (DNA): TGTGCCAGCAGCTTAGAGTTGCCAGCGGGGTCGGGGGCTGAAGCTTTCTTT.

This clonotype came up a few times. The CDR3 region is CASSLVLRDYEQYF. The CDR3 region has the DNA TGTGCCAGCAGCTTAGTCTTGCGGGACTACGAGCAGTACTTC. The J gene is TRBJ2-1, the V gene TRBV7-8; TRBD2 might be the D (6 bases). The DNA matches TRBJ2-7 better at its end, which makes the J call doubtful. Germline V lookup: CDR1 SGHVS, CDR2 FQNEAQ. The CDR3 sequence is 14 residues long.

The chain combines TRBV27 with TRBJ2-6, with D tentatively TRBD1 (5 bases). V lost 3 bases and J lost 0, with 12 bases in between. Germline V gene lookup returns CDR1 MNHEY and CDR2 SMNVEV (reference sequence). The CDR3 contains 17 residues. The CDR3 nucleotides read TGTGCCAGCAGTTTCTCAGGGATCTTCTCTGGGGCCAACGTCCTGACTTTC. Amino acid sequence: CASSFSGIFSGANVLTF.

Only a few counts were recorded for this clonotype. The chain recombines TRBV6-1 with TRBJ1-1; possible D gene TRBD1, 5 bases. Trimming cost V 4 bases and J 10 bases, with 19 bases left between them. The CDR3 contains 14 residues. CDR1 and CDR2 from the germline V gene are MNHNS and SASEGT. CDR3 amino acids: CASSAYQGGTAAFF. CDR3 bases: TGTGCCAGCAGTGCCTATCAGGGAGGGACGGCAGCTTTCTTT.

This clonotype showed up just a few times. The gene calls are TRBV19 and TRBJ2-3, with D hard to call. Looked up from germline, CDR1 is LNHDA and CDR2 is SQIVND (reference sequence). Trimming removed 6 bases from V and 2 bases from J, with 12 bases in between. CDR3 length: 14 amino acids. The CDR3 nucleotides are TGTGCCAGTAGCCTCTTCGGTACCACAGATACGCAGTATTTT. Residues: CASSLFGTTDTQYF.

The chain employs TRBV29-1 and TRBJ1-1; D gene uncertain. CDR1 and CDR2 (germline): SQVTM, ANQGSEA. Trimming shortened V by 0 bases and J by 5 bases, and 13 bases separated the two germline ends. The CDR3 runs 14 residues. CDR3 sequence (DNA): TGCAGCGTTGAAGATCAAGAATTCGGGACTGAAGCTTTCTTT. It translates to CSVEDQEFGTEAFF.

The CDR3 nucleotides read TGCGCCAGCAAGCGGGGAGCAACTAATGAAAAACTGTTTTTT. Protein product: CASKRGATNEKLFF. The V and J genes are TRBV5-1 and TRBJ1-4, with D uncertain. Germline V lookup: CDR1 SGHRS, CDR2 YFSETQ. Trimming shortened V by 6 bases and J by 0 bases, and 9 bases separated the two germline ends. CDR3 length: 14 amino acids.

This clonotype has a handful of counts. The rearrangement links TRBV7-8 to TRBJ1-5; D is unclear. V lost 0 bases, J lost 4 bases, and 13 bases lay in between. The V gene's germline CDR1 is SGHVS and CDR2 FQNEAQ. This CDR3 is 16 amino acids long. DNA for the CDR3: TGTGCCAGCAGCTTAGCGTCCCTCGGGCTTAATCAGCCCCAGCATTTT. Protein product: CASSLASLGLNQPQHF.

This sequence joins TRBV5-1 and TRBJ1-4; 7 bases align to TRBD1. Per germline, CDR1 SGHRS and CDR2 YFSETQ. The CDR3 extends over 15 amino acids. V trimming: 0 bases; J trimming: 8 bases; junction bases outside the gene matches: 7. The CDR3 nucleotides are TGCGCCAGCAGCTTGGAGGGACAGATAATAGAAAAACTGTTTTTT. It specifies CASSLEGQIIEKLFF. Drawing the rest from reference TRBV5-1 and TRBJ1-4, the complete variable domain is KAGVTQTPRYLIKTRGQQVTLSCSPISGHRSVSWYQQTPGQGLQFLFEYFSETQRNKGNFPGRFSGRQFSNSRSEMNVSTLELGDSALYLCASSLEGQIIEKLFFGSGTQLSVL.

The CDR3 is CASSRRPAGGLAKNIQYF. CDR3 DNA: TGTGCCAGCAGCAGGCGACCAGCGGGGGGACTAGCCAAAAACATTCAGTACTTC. V and J are TRBV7-2 and TRBJ2-4; 9 bases line up with TRBD2. The CDR3 is 18 amino acids. From germline, CDR1 is SGHTA and CDR2 FQGNSA. V shed 5 bases, J shed 0 bases, and the junction held 11 bases outside the gene matches.

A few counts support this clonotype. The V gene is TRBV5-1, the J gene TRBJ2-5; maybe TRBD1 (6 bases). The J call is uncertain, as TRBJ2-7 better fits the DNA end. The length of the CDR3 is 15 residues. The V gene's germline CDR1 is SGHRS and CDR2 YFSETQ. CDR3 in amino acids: CASSLQGKGSYEQYF. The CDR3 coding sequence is TGCGCCAGCAGCTTGCAGGGGAAGGGTTCCTACGAGCAGTACTTC.

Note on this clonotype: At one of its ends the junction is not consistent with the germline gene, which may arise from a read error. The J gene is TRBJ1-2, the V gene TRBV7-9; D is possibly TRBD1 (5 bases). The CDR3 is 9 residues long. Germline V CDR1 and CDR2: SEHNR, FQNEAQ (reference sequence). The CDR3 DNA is TGTGCCAGCAGCCCGTGGGACTCTTTC. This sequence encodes CASSPWDSF.